These T cell receptor beta chains were read from a single sample in a study of blood T cell repertoires in COVID-19. Sequencing used immunoSEQ multiplex PCR; TCRdb keeps in-frame clones, though not all of them. The data show around 100,000 clones, more than 75% seen once. The specimen sequenced was peripheral blood. These receptors originate from a human donor in a cohort sampled during active COVID-19. Both conserved end residues are part of each CDR3. The order of the fields is D gene, V gene, clone size, J gene, CDR3 DNA, CDR3 protein. A D gene is named only where the DNA matches it firmly. Rows give clone size only sometimes, using once, few, many, or a class for an expanded clone.

>-|TRBV30|-|TRBJ2-3
TGTGCCTGGAGTGTCGGGGGTGCAGATACGCAGTATTTT
CAWSVGGADTQYF
>-|TRBV6-6|-|TRBJ2-1
TGTGCCAGCAGCTCCCGCTGGGGGGATGAGCAGTTCTTC
CASSSRWGDEQFF
>-|TRBV29-1|-|TRBJ2-7
TGCAGCGTTGAAACGGGACATACCTACGAGCAGTACTTC
CSVETGHTYEQYF
>TRBD1|TRBV7-9|-|TRBJ1-2
TGTGCCAGCAGCGTCGGGACAGGGAGGGGCGGCTACACCTTC
CASSVGTGRGGYTF
>TRBD2|TRBV9|-|TRBJ2-7
TGTGCCAGCAGCGTAGGAGGAGCGGGGGGAACCTACGAGCAGTACTTC
CASSVGGAGGTYEQYF
>-|TRBV3-1/TRBV3-2|-|TRBJ1-1
TGTGCCAGCAGCGAACCCGGTCGTAGTATGAACACTGAAGCTTTCTTT
CASSEPGRSMNTEAFF
>TRBD2|TRBV24-1|-|TRBJ2-1
TGTGCCACCAGTGATTGGGGAGCGGGAGAAGGTATTAATGAGCAGTTCTTC
CATSDWGAGEGINEQFF
>TRBD1|TRBV9|-|TRBJ2-1
TGTGCCAGCAGCGCTCCGGGACAGGGGTATAATGAGCAGTTCTTC
CASSAPGQGYNEQFF
>TRBD1|TRBV7-9|few|TRBJ2-1
TGTGCCAGCAGCAGCCGGGACAGGGGGTTGAATGAGCAGTTCTTC
CASSSRDRGLNEQFF
>-|TRBV10-2|-|TRBJ1-3
TGCGCCAGCAGTGACCCCGGGAGCTCTGGAAACACCATATATTTT
CASSDPGSSGNTIYF